Listed here are 17 T cell receptor beta chains from one sample, sequenced in a study of T cells in Graves' hyperthyroidism and ophthalmopathy. Regions amplified from RNA transcripts were the TCR beta CDR3 regions. Primed by the HTBI set, a first-round RT-PCR was run on the TCR CDR3. TCRdb re-derived calls from the multiplex PCR reads in MiXCR, one entry per CDR3 protein. Of 700,000 to 850,000 distinct CDR3 sequences in the sample, roughly a third were seen once. The sample comprised blood. These receptors came from a woman aged 40 to 50 with Graves' hyperthyroidism.

V gene TRBV12-3 or TRBV12-4 combines with J gene TRBJ1-6, with a possible D match to TRBD1 (5 bases). The CDR3 runs to 16 residues. V lost 6 bases to trimming and J lost 0 bases, with 12 bases between them. CDR3: CASSSGGSSYNSPLHF. In DNA form, the CDR3 reads TGTGCCAGCAGCTCCGGGGGGAGCTCCTATAATTCACCCCTCCACTTT.

CDR3: CSVDDGTRGYTF. The CDR3 region has the DNA TGCAGCGTTGACGACGGGACACGTGGCTACACCTTC. The chain recombines TRBV29-1 with TRBJ1-2; tentatively, D is TRBD1 (6 bases). V was pared by 3 bases and J by 7 bases, with 12 bases between. Germline V gene sequence: CDR1 SQVTM, CDR2 ANQGSEA. The CDR3 is 12 amino acids.

The chain carries TRBV5-4 and TRBJ1-2; possible D gene TRBD1, 6 bases. Germline CDR1 and CDR2: SGHNT and YYREEE (reference sequence). Trimming took 4 bases from V and 4 from J, leaving 14 bases between them. The CDR3 totals 14 residues. CDR3 protein: CASSPLRGPYGYTF. The CDR3 bases are TGTGCCAGCAGCCCTCTCAGGGGTCCCTATGGCTACACCTTC.

This clonotype was recorded at least ten times. The rearrangement links TRBV29-1 to TRBJ2-7, with 10 bases aligning to TRBD1. CDR1 is SQVTM and CDR2 is ANQGSEA in the germline V gene. CDR3 size: 13 residues. The V segment lost 5 bases and the J segment 6 bases; nucleotides outside the gene matches: 7. The CDR3 sequence is CSVPGTGVGEQYF. Here the CDR3 DNA reads TGCAGCGTTCCCGGGACAGGGGTGGGCGAGCAGTACTTC.

At least ten counts were recorded for this clonotype. The chain has TRBV15 and TRBJ2-5, with D possibly TRBD1 on 6 matching bases. V was clipped by 9 bases and J by 5 bases, with 16 bases between them. Germline V lookup: CDR1 LNHNV, CDR2 YYDKDF (reference sequence). The CDR3 runs 13 residues. This CDR3 is CATLKGQLETQYF. In DNA, the CDR3 is TGTGCCACGCTAAAGGGACAATTGGAGACCCAGTACTTC. Looking up the rest from reference TRBV15 and TRBJ2-5 gives the full variable domain: DAMVIQNPRYQVTQFGKPVTLSCSQTLNHNVMYWYQQKSSQAPKLLFHYYDKDFNNEADTPDNFQSRRPNTSFCFLDIRSPGLGDTAMYLCATLKGQLETQYFGPGTRLLVL.

This clonotype came up a few times. The chain couples TRBV12-3 or TRBV12-4 to TRBJ2-5; 10 nucleotides agree with TRBD1. The V and J ends lost 3 bases and 5 bases, in that order; junction bases with no gene match: 9. This CDR3 has 16 residues. Here the CDR3 reads CASSFRTGGSGETQYF. The DNA for the CDR3 is TGTGCCAGCAGTTTCAGGACAGGGGGTTCGGGGGAGACCCAGTACTTC.

CDR3 DNA: TGTGCCAGCAGCTTAACACGTGAGCAGATCGGGGAGCTGTTTTTT. This gives the protein CASSLTREQIGELFF. The chain has TRBV7-2 and TRBJ2-2; D is ambiguous. CDR1 SGHTA and CDR2 FQGNSA come from the germline V gene. Between the trimmed V and J ends, which lost 2 bases and 7 bases, there was a span of 14 bases. There are 15 residues in the CDR3.

V is TRBV24-1 and J is TRBJ1-1, with 8 bases aligning to TRBD1. The CDR3 length is 13 residues. Germline V gene data show CDR1 as KGHDR and CDR2 as SFDVKD. With V trimmed by 10 bases and J by 8 bases, 11 bases remained unmatched. The CDR3 DNA is TGTGCCACTTACGGGGGAAGGACAGGGGAAGCTTTCTTT. Protein: CATYGGRTGEAFF.

This clonotype was recorded once. The chain couples TRBV5-4 to TRBJ2-5; the match to TRBD2 covers 7 bases. Germline V gene lookup returns CDR1 SGHNT and CDR2 YYREEE (reference sequence). The CDR3 runs to 16 residues. V shed 2 bases and J 3 bases; nucleotides not matched to a gene: 10. CDR3: CASSFRGAAGEETQYF. The CDR3 DNA sequence: TGTGCCAGCAGCTTCCGGGGCGCCGCGGGGGAAGAGACCCAGTACTTC. Together with reference TRBV5-4 and TRBJ2-5, the CDR3 gives the full variable domain: ETGVTQSPTHLIKTRGQQVTLRCSSQSGHNTVSWYQQALGQGPQFIFQYYREEENGRGNFPPRFSGLQFPNYSSELNVNALELDDSALYLCASSFRGAAGEETQYFGPGTRLLVL.

This chain joins TRBV28 and TRBJ2-7; TRBD1 matches at 8 bases. CDR3 length equals 14 residues. Germline CDR1 reads MDHEN; CDR2 reads SYDVKM. V lost 3 bases to trimming and J lost 5 bases; unmatched junction nucleotides: 6. CDR3 coding DNA: TGTGCCAGCAGTTTCCTCGGGACAGGTAACGAGCAGTACTTC. It encodes CASSFLGTGNEQYF.

This clonotype was picked up a small number of times. This chain joins TRBV7-2 and TRBJ2-7; 8 bases line up with TRBD1. The length of the CDR3 is 15 residues. Germline values: CDR1 SGHTA, CDR2 FQGNSA. Unmatched junction bases numbered 16, after V lost 6 bases and J lost 9 bases. The CDR3 DNA reads as TGTGCCAGCAGTTCCACTCCCGGGACAGGCGAGGGGCAGTACTTC. Its translation: CASSSTPGTGEGQYF. The full variable domain, with the rest looked up from reference TRBV7-2 and TRBJ2-7, is GAGVSQSPSNKVTEKGKDVELRCDPISGHTALYWYRQSLGQGLEFLIYFQGNSAPDKSGLPSDRFSAERTGGSVSTLTIQRTQQEDSAVYLCASSSTPGTGEGQYFGPGTRLTVT.

This clonotype has only one observation. A much larger clone is a single base away; this may be a read error. This chain joins TRBV19 and TRBJ1-5; a weak D match, TRBD1 (5 bases). The CDR3 length is 13 residues. From germline, CDR1 is LNHDA and CDR2 SQIVND (reference sequence). This CDR3 is CASSHGANQPRHF. DNA for the CDR3: TGTGCCAGTTCTCATGGGGCCAATCAGCCCCGGCATTTT.

This clonotype was counted at least ten times. The chain has TRBV7-9 and TRBJ2-7; 7 nucleotides agree with TRBD1. CDR1 and CDR2 (germline): SEHNR, FQNEAQ (reference sequence). The J segment lost 6 bases and the V segment lost 5 bases, leaving 4 bases of the junction unmatched. The CDR3 has 12 residues. This CDR3 reads CASSGPGGEQYF. CDR3 DNA sequence: TGTGCCAGCAGCGGGCCAGGGGGCGAGCAGTACTTC.

This clonotype was observed many times. The chain recombines TRBV19 with TRBJ2-7, with 12 bases matching TRBD1. Trimming took 5 bases from V and 4 from J; bases not matched to a gene: 6. Germline loops: CDR1 LNHDA, CDR2 SQIVND (reference sequence). CDR3 length: 15 residues. The DNA for the CDR3 is TGTGCCAGTAGTGAGGGACAGGGGGCCACATACGAGCAGTACTTC. Translated: CASSEGQGATYEQYF.

This clonotype was counted ten times or more. One junction end does not reproduce the germline sequence, and a read error may be involved. This chain links TRBV7-9 with TRBJ2-7; possibly TRBD1 for D (5 bases). This CDR3 has 17 amino acids. Germline-derived CDR1 and CDR2 are SEHNR and FQNEAQ (reference sequence). As DNA, the CDR3 is TGCGCCAGCAGCCCTGGCTGGCCCTCGGCCAGGGCCAACGAGCAGTACTTC. Amino acid sequence: CASSPGWPSARANEQYF.

The V gene is TRBV10-3, the J gene TRBJ1-1; tentatively, D is TRBD1 (6 bases). V lost 6 bases and J lost 4, with 21 bases in between. The CDR3 runs 16 residues. The V gene's germline CDR1 is ENHRY and CDR2 SYGVKD. Here the CDR3 DNA reads TGTGCCATCAGGTACCGTGGACAGTGGGTCCTCACTGAAGCTTTCTTT. Its translation is CAIRYRGQWVLTEAFF.

On this clonotype: Being one base from a much bigger clone, this may be a read error. The chain links TRBV5-4 to TRBJ2-7; a weak D match, TRBD1 (7 bases). The CDR3 totals 16 residues. Germline V gene data show CDR1 as SGHNT and CDR2 as YYREEE (reference sequence). The CDR3 reads CAGRLNDREEVYEQYF. The CDR3 DNA sequence: TGTGCCGGCAGGCTTAATGACAGGGAGGAAGTTTACGAGCAGTACTTC. The complete variable domain, with remaining parts taken from reference TRBV5-4 and TRBJ2-7, reads ETGVTQSPTHLIKTRGQQVTLRCSSQSGHNTVSWYQQALGQGPQFIFQYYREEENGRGNFPPRFSGLQFPNYSSELNVNALELDDSALYLCAGRLNDREEVYEQYFGPGTRLTVT.